A single sample gave rise to the 22 T cell receptor beta chains below, sequenced in a study of CD8+ T cells in alopecia areata (dated by TCRdb to about 2018). This sample's treatment or condition label indicates: oral pan-JAK inhibitor, 5-10 mg twice daily. The library was prepared using the immunoSEQ multiplex PCR assay. RNA was extracted from all samples and reverse transcribed into cDNA as template for TCR sequencing. TCRdb holds this immuneACCESS table with in-frame rearrangements only. Some clones are missing; in checked studies, unresolved V genes explain under half, and the rest has no known cause. Here the sample has 200,000 to 250,000 clones; approximately 72% occur a single time. The ten largest clonotypes hold more than 1% of the sample. The material sequenced was CD4+ T cells sorted from blood, taken at approximately week 45, from a patient treated with tofacitinib. These TCRs come from a human donor with alopecia areata.

The chain has TRBV27 and TRBJ1-2; possibly TRBD1 for D (6 bases). The germline V and J ends were trimmed by 5 bases and 8 bases, with 21 bases remaining between them. This CDR3 spans 15 amino acids. In germline, CDR1 is MNHEY, CDR2 SMNVEV (reference sequence). The DNA for the CDR3 is TGTGCCAGCAGTCTCGGACAGAATATGGCAGGGGGCTACACCTTC. This codes for CASSLGQNMAGGYTF.

V and J are TRBV28 and TRBJ1-2; D call uncertain. CDR1 MDHEN and CDR2 SYDVKM come from the germline V gene. V was trimmed by 8 bases and J by 5 bases, leaving 9 bases between them. The CDR3 covers 11 residues. CDR3 amino acids: CASGSSYGYTF. CDR3 coding DNA: TGTGCCAGCGGGTCGTCGTATGGCTACACCTTC.

V usage is TRBV4-3 and J usage is TRBJ1-1, with D possibly matching TRBD1 (5 bases). V was cut by 0 bases and J by 3 bases, with 17 bases left in between. This CDR3 comprises 17 residues. CDR1 and CDR2 from the germline V gene are LGHNA and YSLEER. As DNA, the CDR3 is TGCGCCAGCAGCCAAGACCAGGGTTGGCGGATGGACACTGAAGCTTTCTTT. Amino acids: CASSQDQGWRMDTEAFF.

The V gene is TRBV19, the J gene TRBJ1-2; 8 nucleotides align to TRBD1. The germline V gene has CDR1 LNHDA and CDR2 SQIVND (reference sequence). V lost 3 bases to trimming and J lost 2 bases; unmatched junction nucleotides: 5. This CDR3 region has 15 residues. The CDR3 sequence: CASSIGHRGNYGYTF. CDR3 DNA: TGTGCCAGTAGTATTGGACACAGGGGGAACTATGGCTACACCTTC.

This sequence joins TRBV7-2 and TRBJ1-5; TRBD1 might be the D (5 bases). The germline V and J ends were trimmed by 2 bases and 6 bases, with 14 bases remaining between them. CDR1 and CDR2 (germline): SGHTA, FQGNSA. This CDR3 is built from 15 residues. Here the CDR3 DNA reads TGTGCCAGCAGCTTAAGCGGGGGGAAAGGTCAGCCCCAGCATTTT. Amino acid sequence: CASSLSGGKGQPQHF.

The chain employs TRBV7-3 and TRBJ2-2; unclear D gene. The V end lost 5 bases, the J end lost 4 bases, and 8 bases lay between the germline ends. Germline assignment: CDR1 SGHTA and CDR2 FQGTGA. The CDR3 spans 13 residues. This CDR3 reads CASSRDPTGELFF. In DNA form, the CDR3 reads TGTGCCAGCAGCCGCGATCCCACCGGGGAGCTGTTTTTT.

The chain employs TRBV2 and TRBJ2-3, with 8 bases that match TRBD1. With V trimmed by 8 bases and J by 4 bases, 2 bases remained unmatched. The CDR3 has 12 amino acids. Germline CDR1 is SNHLY and CDR2 is FYNNEI. The CDR3 sequence: CASDRGADTQYF. As DNA, the CDR3 is TGTGCCAGCGACAGGGGTGCAGATACGCAGTATTTT.

The chain uses TRBV25-1 and TRBJ1-6; D may be TRBD1 (5 bases). Germline V gives CDR1 MGHDK, CDR2 SYGVNS. V gave up 5 bases and J gave up 7 bases, with 21 bases separating them. CDR3 size: 17 residues. CDR3 coding DNA: TGTGCCAGCAGTCACGGGGGTGGCACTTATGGGAATTCACCCCTCCACTTT. Protein: CASSHGGGTYGNSPLHF.

The chain is built from TRBV15 and TRBJ1-2; D may be TRBD1 (6 bases). Deletions cut 0 bases from V and 4 bases from J, with 12 bases between. Germline V gene lookup returns CDR1 LNHNV and CDR2 YYDKDF (reference sequence). The CDR3 covers 15 residues. The CDR3 loop is CATSRDRQGSYGYTF. CDR3 in DNA: TGTGCCACCAGCAGAGATCGGCAGGGGTCCTATGGCTACACCTTC. Full variable domain (rest looked up from reference TRBV15 and TRBJ1-2): DAMVIQNPRYQVTQFGKPVTLSCSQTLNHNVMYWYQQKSSQAPKLLFHYYDKDFNNEADTPDNFQSRRPNTSFCFLDIRSPGLGDTAMYLCATSRDRQGSYGYTFGSGTRLTVV.

The chain has TRBV7-2 and TRBJ1-1; no clear D. The CDR3 is 13 residues long. CDR1 and CDR2 (germline): SGHTA, FQGNSA. The V end lost 3 bases, the J end lost 11 bases, and 16 bases lay between the germline ends. In DNA, the CDR3 is TGTGCCAGCAGCTTTCCCTTTCCGGGGTATGCTTTCTTT. Protein: CASSFPFPGYAFF.

The CDR3 loop reads CASSRDGDQPQHF. CDR3 nucleotide sequence: TGCGCCAGCAGCCGTGACGGGGATCAGCCCCAGCATTTT. The rearrangement uses TRBV5-1 and TRBJ1-5; D ambiguous. CDR1 SGHRS and CDR2 YFSETQ come from the germline V gene. Deletions cut 4 bases from V and 5 bases from J, with 10 bases between. CDR3 length: 13 residues. The full variable domain, completed using reference TRBV5-1 and TRBJ1-5, is KAGVTQTPRYLIKTRGQQVTLSCSPISGHRSVSWYQQTPGQGLQFLFEYFSETQRNKGNFPGRFSGRQFSNSRSEMNVSTLELGDSALYLCASSRDGDQPQHFGDGTRLSIL.

This chain uses TRBV29-1 with TRBJ1-2, with D possibly being TRBD1 (6 bases). Germline V gene lookup returns CDR1 SQVTM and CDR2 ANQGSEA. This CDR3 is 14 amino acids long. The V end was cut by 0 bases, the J end by 5 bases, with 13 bases between. The CDR3 coding sequence is TGCAGCGTTGAAGAGGAGGACAGACTATATGGCTACACCTTC. It is translated as CSVEEEDRLYGYTF.

The chain is built from TRBV5-1 and TRBJ2-6; possible D gene TRBD1, 6 bases. The CDR3 extends over 17 amino acids. Trimming cost V 4 bases and J 0 bases, with 14 bases left between them. Looked up from germline, CDR1 is SGHRS and CDR2 is YFSETQ. CDR3 sequence: CASSTRQAGSGANVLTF. The CDR3 DNA sequence: TGCGCCAGCAGCACGAGACAGGCGGGCTCTGGGGCCAACGTCCTGACTTTC.

This chain's CDR3 is CARSSRHGQPQHF. The CDR3 DNA reads TGTGCCAGAAGCTCCCGGCACGGTCAGCCCCAGCATTTT. This chain joins TRBV5-3 and TRBJ1-5; no clear D gene. TRBV5-3 is placed among ORFs of uncertain function. This CDR3 region has 13 residues. V was clipped by 3 bases and J by 6 bases, with 10 bases between them.

The chain has TRBV19 and TRBJ1-2; D call uncertain. V lost 10 bases to trimming and J lost 2 bases, with 23 bases between them. CDR3 length: 16 amino acids. In germline, CDR1 is LNHDA, CDR2 SQIVND (reference sequence). In DNA form, the CDR3 reads TGTGCCATTTCCCAACGGGCAGGTGCCGTAAACTATGGCTACACCTTC. Its protein product is CAISQRAGAVNYGYTF.

This sequence joins TRBV5-1 and TRBJ1-2, with 10 bases that match TRBD1. From germline, CDR1 is SGHRS and CDR2 YFSETQ. The CDR3 is 16 amino acids. After removal of 0 bases from V and 2 bases from J, the junction contained 4 bases not matched to a gene. Here the CDR3 reads CASSLEPGQGNYGYTF. The CDR3 nucleotides read TGCGCCAGCAGCTTGGAACCGGGACAGGGGAACTATGGCTACACCTTC.

In this sample, this clone turned up a few times. This sequence joins TRBV5-5 and TRBJ1-6; perhaps TRBD1 as D (5 bases). Germline V gene lookup returns CDR1 SGHKS and CDR2 YYEKEE (reference sequence). The CDR3 contains 15 residues. V was trimmed by 4 bases and J by 6 bases, leaving 14 bases between them. The CDR3 loop reads CASSPSRQGNSPLHF. The CDR3 nucleotides are TGTGCCAGCAGCCCCTCCCGGCAGGGTAATTCACCCCTCCACTTT.

V is TRBV2 and J is TRBJ2-3; possible D gene TRBD2, 6 bases. Per the germline V gene, CDR1 is SNHLY and CDR2 is FYNNEI. V dropped 7 bases and J dropped 2 bases, with 10 bases sitting between them. The CDR3 spans 13 residues. CDR3 in DNA: TGTGCCAGCACGGGAGCGCCCACAGATACGCAGTATTTT. Protein sequence: CASTGAPTDTQYF.

The CDR3 is CASAPRNQISYEQYF. DNA for the CDR3: TGTGCCAGCGCCCCTAGGAACCAGATCTCCTACGAGCAGTACTTC. This chain uses TRBV2 with TRBJ2-7; D gene uncertain. Per germline, CDR1 SNHLY and CDR2 FYNNEI. Trimming took off 8 bases at V and 0 bases at J, with 17 bases between the two ends. The CDR3 sequence is 15 residues long.

The J gene is TRBJ2-1, the V gene TRBV29-1, with a weak D call TRBD1 (6 bases). Germline V lookup: CDR1 SQVTM, CDR2 ANQGSEA. Trimming shortened V by 5 bases and J by 4 bases, and 15 bases separated the two germline ends. This CDR3 comprises 14 residues. In DNA, the CDR3 is TGCAGCGTTCTAGCCAGACAGGTTTACAATGAGCAGTTCTTC. Protein product: CSVLARQVYNEQFF.

This clone was observed a handful of times. V is TRBV9 and J is TRBJ2-7; 9 bases line up with TRBD1. V dropped 3 bases and J dropped 5; count of bases not matched to a gene: 6. This CDR3 comprises 14 residues. Per the germline V gene, CDR1 is SGDLS and CDR2 is YYNGEE. CDR3 in amino acids: CASSAWDRAHEQYF. The DNA for the CDR3 is TGTGCCAGCAGCGCGTGGGACAGGGCCCACGAGCAGTACTTC. The whole variable domain, remainder taken from reference TRBV9 and TRBJ2-7, is DSGVTQTPKHLITATGQRVTLRCSPRSGDLSVYWYQQSLDQGLQFLIQYYNGEERAKGNILERFSAQQFPDLHSELNLSSLELGDSALYFCASSAWDRAHEQYFGPGTRLTVT.

This clone has just one count. This chain links TRBV5-6 with TRBJ1-2; a weak D match, TRBD1 (6 bases). Germline V gives CDR1 SGHDT, CDR2 YYEEEE. Trimming cost V 2 bases and J 4 bases, with 15 bases left between them. The CDR3 covers 15 residues. CDR3 region: CASSLLTGRGYGYTF. In DNA form, the CDR3 reads TGTGCCAGCAGCTTATTAACAGGGAGAGGCTATGGCTACACCTTC.